These T cell receptor beta chains were read from a single sample in a study of monozygotic twins with inflammatory bowel disease. One entry per CDR3 protein, without DNA, is what TCRdb gives after re-calling the 5' RACE reads. This table lists 200,000 to 250,000 distinct CDR3 sequences. The sequencing sample was made of blood. The receptors stem from a human donor with ulcerative colitis or Crohn's disease, or a healthy co-twin of an affected twin (not recorded which). Both conserved end residues are part of each CDR3.

>TRBV9|TRBJ1-1
CASSVRGEGTEAFF
>TRBV28|TRBJ1-5
CASSLGDQYQPQHF
>TRBV18|TRBJ1-1
CASSSRGWATEAFF
>TRBV4-2|TRBJ1-5
CASSLSEYSNQPQHF
>TRBV7-2|TRBJ2-7
CASSLAGINEQYF
>TRBV7-8|TRBJ2-3
CASSRVRVGSTDTQYF
>TRBV5-1|TRBJ1-1
CASYQGASGEAFF
>TRBV11-2|TRBJ1-6
CASSPTGSESPLHF
>TRBV11-2|TRBJ2-5
CASSFLQETQYF
>TRBV10-3|TRBJ2-7
CAISAAGSGGNYEQYF
>TRBV12-3/TRBV12-4|TRBJ1-1
CASRTGWGRAEAFF
>TRBV5-1|TRBJ2-7
CASSLNGGSLSYEQYF
>TRBV7-9|TRBJ2-5
CASSLVARIETQYF
>TRBV7-4|TRBJ2-7
CASGLAREFPVYEQYF
>TRBV5-6|TRBJ2-1
CASSHTLGEQFF
>TRBV6-5|TRBJ1-2
CASSYEYRSMRGYTF
>TRBV28|TRBJ2-6
CASSPYPGDSGANVLTF